The text below deals with one TCR beta chain. This clonotype was counted many times. Its antigen is not yet known. Base qualities are not recorded, but no much larger clone differs from it by a single base. These data originate in a study of T-cell reconstitution after alpha-beta-depleted transplantation in children (dated by TCRdb to about 2016). About the investigation overall: Using TCR repertoire profiling, the study followed T-cell immune reconstitution in a quantitative way in children after TCRalphabeta/CD19-depleted allogeneic hematopoietic cell transplantation.

The treatment or condition label for this specimen denotes: allogeneic hematopoietic cell transplantation with graft depleted of TCRalphabeta T cells and CD19 B cells. The transplant recipients were children given TCRalphabeta/CD19-depleted allogeneic hematopoietic cell grafts. The paper's findings and limits, for the study overall: The apparently early alphabetaT-cell count recovery about two months after transplant was reportedly dependent on only several hundred rapidly expanded clones derived from non-depleted graft cells. The high TCRbeta diversity at day 60 in some patients was ascribed to recipient T cells and intrathymic progenitors that had survived conditioning. Over the following months the frequencies of hyperexpanded clones went down, and after one year T-cell counts and TCRbeta diversity were mostly credited to newly produced T cells.

Libraries came from PCR. Sequencing was performed on an Illumina HiSeq 2500. Molecular barcoding was employed in the preparation of TCR libraries, with unique molecular identifiers being used to normalize TCRbeta repertoire quantification. The public sequencing data were trimmed at Q25 with fastp and processed into clonotypes with MiXCR by TCRdb, which kept only in-frame beta chains. Rows merge per CDR3 protein into single entries with the most common DNA and genes. Here the sample has 480,000 or so distinct CDR3 sequences; about 10% occur a single time. 2% to 2.5% of the sample is held by the ten biggest clonotypes. Trimmed from V: 5 bases; trimmed from J: 4 bases; junction bases lacking a gene match: 7. CDR1 and CDR2, per the germline V gene, are SGHTA and FQGNSA. Including cysteine and phenylalanine, the CDR3 has 16 amino acids. Only CDR3 DNA remains: 48 bases, in frame from the first base.

This receptor chain uses TRBV7-2 and TRBJ2-1; 11 central nucleotides agree with TRBD2. The sample here was PBMCs, taken before TCRalphabeta/CD19-depleted stem cell transplant. The receptor was derived from a child younger than 10 with inherited bone marrow failure, due to receive a stem cell transplant. The CDR3 region has the sequence CASSRTSGSMYNEQFF. The DNA reads TGTGCCAGCAGCCGTACTAGCGGGAGTATGTACAATGAGCAGTTCTTC. With the rest looked up from the reference TRBV7-2 and TRBJ2-1 genes rather than sequenced, the full variable domain is GAGVSQSPSNKVTEKGKDVELRCDPISGHTALYWYRQSLGQGLEFLIYFQGNSAPDKSGLPSDRFSAERTGGSVSTLTIQRTQQEDSAVYLCASSRTSGSMYNEQFFGPGTRLTVL.